This T cell receptor (beta chain) stems from a study of cytomegalovirus exposure and HLA in healthy donors. Points from the study as a whole: In a later analysis, about 17,000 TCR beta sequences were associated with HLA alleles at 0.05 false discovery rate. Most TCR sequences proved rare, with some public TCRs found in many donors.

13 Jbeta primers and 60 Vbeta primers were used for the PCR. Sequencing was performed with immunoSEQ multiplex PCR; in TCRdb, only in-frame clones are kept and a portion is missing. Found here are more than 90,000 clones, about 80% of them singletons; the top ten hold 6.5% to 9%. Healthy bone marrow donors made up the donors. Remarks on this clone: Its target is not known.

This CDR3 has 14 residues. Trimming at V came to 1 base and at J to 5 bases, leaving 0 bases not matched to a gene. Germline values: CDR1 SGHKS, CDR2 YYEKEE (reference sequence). The chain uses TRBV5-5 and TRBJ2-1; 10 bases fit TRBD2. The TCR originated in a man aged 35-49 years in good health and CMV-seropositive. The sample consisted of PBMCs. DNA of the CDR3: TGTGCCAGCAGCTTGACTAGCGGGAACAATGAGCAGTTCTTC. Its translation: CASSLTSGNNEQFF.